The 27 T cell receptor beta chains below were found in one sample sequenced in a study of T cells in Graves' hyperthyroidism and ophthalmopathy. TCR beta CDR3 sequences were amplified from RNA transcripts. HTBI primers were used for first-round RT-PCR of the TCR CDR3. TCRdb recomputed calls from the multiplex PCR reads with MiXCR, one row per CDR3 protein. The top ten hold roughly 35% of the sample, which has approximately 250,000 distinct CDR3 sequences, about 25% seen once. The specimen was blood. Source of these receptors: a woman aged 40 to 50 with Graves' ophthalmopathy.

The table lists this clonotype with a count of one. The V call is TRBV20-1, the J call TRBJ1-5, with TRBD1 matching over 8 bases. V shed 6 bases, J shed 6 bases, and the junction held 10 bases outside the gene matches. The CDR3 covers 14 residues. Germline V gene data show CDR1 as DFQATT and CDR2 as SNEGSKA (reference sequence). The CDR3 sequence: CSAYSGGAGQPQHF. CDR3 DNA sequence: TGCAGTGCGTACTCAGGGGGCGCAGGTCAGCCCCAGCATTTT.

The chain employs TRBV27 and TRBJ2-5; 9 bases are shared with TRBD2. The CDR3 runs to 15 residues. V lost 5 bases and J lost 5; bases outside the gene matches: 9. Germline-derived CDR1 and CDR2 are MNHEY and SMNVEV (reference sequence). In DNA, the CDR3 is TGTGCCAGCAGTCTCCAAGCGGGAGGTACGGAGACCCAGTACTTC. It yields the protein CASSLQAGGTETQYF.

The CDR3 spells CASGTGEMGFRRETQYF. CDR3 bases: TGTGCCAGCGGTACGGGGGAGATGGGATTCAGGCGAGAGACCCAGTACTTC. The chain couples TRBV28 to TRBJ2-5, with D possibly TRBD2 on 6 matching bases. V lost 8 bases and J 4 bases, leaving 26 bases between the germline ends. The CDR3 is 17 residues long. In germline, CDR1 is MDHEN, CDR2 SYDVKM.

In this sample, this clonotype turned up many times. The J gene is TRBJ1-5, the V gene TRBV12-3 or TRBV12-4; D not certain. The ends were cut back, 6 bases at V and 3 bases at J, with 12 bases in the middle. This CDR3 is built from 14 residues. The CDR3 DNA sequence: TGTGCCAGCAGATTCGGCAGCCACAATCAGCCCCAGCATTTT. Translating it yields CASRFGSHNQPQHF.

The gene calls are TRBV12-3 or TRBV12-4 and TRBJ2-5; no reliable D call. The CDR3 sequence is 15 residues long. With 6 bases removed from V and 3 bases from J, the gap between germline ends came to 17 bases. The DNA for the CDR3 is TGTGCCAGCAGCCCAAGGGAATCTAGGGAAGAGACCCAGTACTTC. It translates to CASSPRESREETQYF.

This clonotype was observed many times. CDR3 sequence reads: CASSFEPGGFYEQYF. As DNA, the CDR3 is TGTGCCAGTAGTTTTGAACCAGGGGGCTTCTACGAGCAGTACTTC. V is TRBV19 and J is TRBJ2-7; 8 bases align to TRBD1. The CDR3 spans 15 residues. The germline V gene has CDR1 LNHDA and CDR2 SQIVND (reference sequence). J gave up 3 bases and V 5 bases, and 9 bases lay outside the gene matches. Together with reference TRBV19 and TRBJ2-7, the CDR3 gives the full variable domain: DGGITQSPKYLFRKEGQNVTLSCEQNLNHDAMYWYRQDPGQGLRLIYYSQIVNDFQKGDIAEGYSVSREKKESFPLTVTSAQKNPTAFYLCASSFEPGGFYEQYFGPGTRLTVT.

This clonotype was recorded a few times. The chain links TRBV6-2 or TRBV6-3 to TRBJ2-7; D unresolved. The J call could be wrong; TRBJ2-1 is a better fit for the DNA end. Germline V gives CDR1 MNHEY, CDR2 SVGEGT. This CDR3 is built from 12 residues. CDR3 sequence (DNA): TGTGCCAGCAATTTATCATCCGTCGAGCAGTTCTTC. It is translated as CASNLSSVEQFF.

This clonotype was seen ten or more times. This chain uses TRBV20-1 with TRBJ1-2; D is unclear. V was pared by 6 bases and J by 4 bases, with 15 bases between. CDR1 is DFQATT, CDR2 SNEGSKA, per germline (reference sequence). CDR3 length: 13 amino acids. This chain's CDR3 is CSAELRASYGYTF. CDR3 in DNA: TGCAGTGCCGAACTTCGGGCAAGCTATGGCTACACCTTC.

This clonotype showed up many times. The V call is TRBV4-1, the J call TRBJ2-7; 12 bases align to TRBD2. V lost 2 bases to trimming and J lost 3 bases; unmatched junction nucleotides: 11. Germline CDR1 and CDR2: MGHRA and YSYEKL. This CDR3 region has 18 residues. The CDR3 sequence: CASSQNGLAGLGHYEQYF. The CDR3 coding sequence is TGCGCCAGCAGCCAAAATGGACTAGCGGGATTGGGGCACTACGAGCAGTACTTC.

Many counts were recorded for this clonotype. CDR3 DNA sequence: TGTGCCAGCAGCCCAGATACGCAGTATTTT. Amino acid sequence: CASSPDTQYF. The chain combines TRBV2 with TRBJ2-3, with no clear D. V lost 6 bases and J 4 bases, leaving 2 bases between the germline ends. Germline V gives CDR1 SNHLY, CDR2 FYNNEI. The CDR3 length is 10 residues.

This rearrangement joins TRBV6-1 to TRBJ2-5, with a tentative D call TRBD2 (6 bases). The CDR3 has 12 amino acids. The V gene lost 6 bases and the J gene lost 5 bases, with 10 bases spanning the gap. Germline CDR1 reads MNHNS; CDR2 reads SASEGT. CDR3 in amino acids: CASSPEGETQYF. The CDR3, as DNA: TGTGCCAGCAGCCCGGAGGGGGAGACCCAGTACTTC.

This clonotype appeared many times. The V and J genes are TRBV6-5 and TRBJ1-5, with 12 nucleotides matching TRBD1. This CDR3 has 15 residues. Germline V lookup: CDR1 MNHEY, CDR2 SVGAGI. V gave up 0 bases and J gave up 7 bases; unmatched junction bases: 1. The CDR3 loop is CASSYSGTGGQPQHF. CDR3 DNA sequence: TGTGCCAGCAGTTACTCAGGGACAGGGGGCCAGCCCCAGCATTTT.

This clonotype was recorded at least ten times. V and J are TRBV15 and TRBJ2-7; 12 nucleotides match TRBD2. From germline, CDR1 is LNHNV and CDR2 YYDKDF (reference sequence). This CDR3 contains 15 residues. The trim removed 0 bases at V and 4 bases at J, leaving 1 base unmatched. The CDR3 is CATSRETSGSYEQYF. CDR3 nucleotides: TGTGCCACCAGCAGAGAGACTAGCGGGAGTTACGAGCAGTACTTC. The complete variable domain, with remaining parts taken from reference TRBV15 and TRBJ2-7, reads DAMVIQNPRYQVTQFGKPVTLSCSQTLNHNVMYWYQQKSSQAPKLLFHYYDKDFNNEADTPDNFQSRRPNTSFCFLDIRSPGLGDTAMYLCATSRETSGSYEQYFGPGTRLTVT.

The sample holds many counts of this clonotype. This rearrangement joins TRBV28 to TRBJ1-2, with 7 bases that match TRBD1. CDR3 length equals 14 residues. V shed 4 bases and J 3 bases; nucleotides not matched to a gene: 5. Germline V lookup: CDR1 MDHEN, CDR2 SYDVKM. The CDR3: CASSSQGGDYGYTF. As DNA, the CDR3 is TGTGCCAGCAGTTCGCAGGGGGGGGACTATGGCTACACCTTC.

Ten or more counts support this clonotype. The rearrangement joins TRBV4-1 to TRBJ2-7; D call uncertain. The CDR3 has 16 amino acids. Trimming stripped 2 bases from V and 0 bases from J, with 14 bases between. CDR1 and CDR2 (germline): MGHRA, YSYEKL. DNA for the CDR3: TGCGCCAGCAGCCAACAAGACTTATTAAGCTCCTACGAGCAGTACTTC. Protein sequence: CASSQQDLLSSYEQYF.

There are many counts of this clonotype. This rearrangement joins TRBV12-3 or TRBV12-4 to TRBJ2-5; 11 bases are a match to TRBD2. V trimming: 3 bases; J trimming: 2 bases; junction bases outside the gene matches: 5. CDR3 length equals 16 residues. The CDR3 loop is CASSFGTSGLQETQYF. Here the CDR3 DNA reads TGTGCCAGCAGTTTCGGGACTAGCGGCCTTCAAGAGACCCAGTACTTC.

This clonotype was seen many times. The chain is built from TRBV20-1 and TRBJ1-3; the D gene is possibly TRBD1 (6 bases). This CDR3 spans 21 amino acids. The germline V gene encodes CDR1 DFQATT and CDR2 SNEGSKA (reference sequence). Trimming pared 0 bases from V and 0 bases from J, leaving 27 bases between. CDR3 nucleotides: TGCAGTGCTAGAGATCTCCAAGGCGGGACACTCCCATCCTACTCTGGAAACACCATATATTTT. It encodes CSARDLQGGTLPSYSGNTIYF.

This clonotype has ten or more counts. The genes are TRBV28 and TRBJ2-2; D not certain. The CDR3 extends over 14 amino acids. Trimming took 3 bases from V and 7 from J, leaving 12 bases between them. Looked up from germline, CDR1 is MDHEN and CDR2 is SYDVKM. As DNA, the CDR3 is TGTGCCAGCAGTTTTGTGGGAACTGACGGGGAGCTGTTTTTT. Its protein product is CASSFVGTDGELFF. Using reference TRBV28 and TRBJ2-2 for the parts outside the CDR3, the full variable domain is DVKVTQSSRYLVKRTGEKVFLECVQDMDHENMFWYRQDPGLGLRLIYFSYDVKMKEKGDIPEGYSVSREKKERFSLILESASTNQTSMYLCASSFVGTDGELFFGEGSRLTVL.

Many counts were recorded for this clonotype. The chain employs TRBV4-1 and TRBJ2-2, with 8 bases lining up with TRBD2. V trimming: 0 bases; J trimming: 5 bases; junction bases outside the gene matches: 8. Germline V lookup: CDR1 MGHRA, CDR2 YSYEKL. The CDR3 length is 17 residues. This chain's CDR3 is CASSQDGVRGRTGELFF. Here the CDR3 DNA reads TGCGCCAGCAGCCAAGACGGAGTCCGCGGGAGGACCGGGGAGCTGTTTTTT.

This clonotype has ten or more counts. The chain employs TRBV20-1 and TRBJ1-5; 7 positions agree with TRBD1. CDR3 size: 13 residues. Germline V gives CDR1 DFQATT, CDR2 SNEGSKA (reference sequence). V lost 5 bases and J lost 7; bases outside the gene matches: 8. The CDR3 is CSAPQGLGQPQHF. CDR3 sequence (DNA): TGCAGTGCTCCACAGGGGTTAGGGCAGCCCCAGCATTTT.

This clonotype showed up many times. The chain employs TRBV18 and TRBJ1-1, with D possibly matching TRBD1 (6 bases). The CDR3 extends over 13 amino acids. V was trimmed by 4 bases and J by 3 bases, leaving 9 bases between them. Germline V CDR1 and CDR2: KGHSH, LQKENI. The CDR3 DNA reads as TGTGCCAGCTCACAGGGGGAGGACACTGAAGCTTTCTTT. It translates to CASSQGEDTEAFF.

This clonotype came up many times. The chain has TRBV6-4 and TRBJ2-7, with D perhaps matching TRBD2 (6 bases). Trimming removed 1 base from V and 3 bases from J, with 16 bases in between. Germline V lookup: CDR1 MRHNA, CDR2 SNTAGT. This CDR3 spans 16 amino acids. This chain's CDR3 is CASSDYYTGASYEQYF. The CDR3 nucleotides are TGTGCCAGCAGTGACTATTATACGGGAGCAAGCTACGAGCAGTACTTC.

In its sample, this clonotype was seen many times. The genes are TRBV24-1 and TRBJ2-5; weak D call: TRBD1 (6 bases). V lost 4 bases and J lost 3, with 11 bases in between. The germline gives CDR1 KGHDR, CDR2 SFDVKD. The CDR3 totals 14 residues. CDR3: CATSDLGQKETQYF. DNA of the CDR3: TGTGCCACCAGTGACCTCGGACAGAAAGAGACCCAGTACTTC.

The J gene is TRBJ2-5, the V gene TRBV28; 12 nucleotides line up with TRBD2. In germline, CDR1 is MDHEN, CDR2 SYDVKM. Unmatched junction bases numbered 4, after V lost 7 bases and J lost 4 bases. This CDR3 comprises 14 residues. CDR3 nucleotides: TGTGCCAGCACCCAGGGACTAGCGGGAGAGACCCAGTACTTC. This gives the protein CASTQGLAGETQYF.

The chain combines TRBV12-3 or TRBV12-4 with TRBJ1-2; D not certain. CDR3 size: 16 residues. V lost 6 bases, J lost 2 bases, and 19 bases lay in between. CDR3 sequence reads: CASRFGPVQANYGYTF. The CDR3 DNA follows: TGTGCCAGCAGATTCGGCCCGGTGCAGGCGAACTATGGCTACACCTTC.

This clonotype was counted at least ten times. The V gene is TRBV7-2, the J gene TRBJ2-7; 12 bases match TRBD2. V gave up 5 bases and J gave up 7 bases; unmatched junction bases: 9. This CDR3 contains 15 residues. CDR1 SGHTA and CDR2 FQGNSA come from the germline V gene. Here the CDR3 reads CASSAGLAGTEEQYF. The CDR3 DNA follows: TGTGCCAGCAGCGCAGGACTAGCGGGAACGGAAGAGCAGTACTTC.

This clonotype was counted ten times or more. This sequence joins TRBV20-1 and TRBJ1-2; D might be TRBD1 (5 bases). From germline, CDR1 is DFQATT and CDR2 SNEGSKA (reference sequence). The CDR3 has 12 amino acids. Trimming cost V 1 base and J 4 bases, with 7 bases left between them. CDR3 region: CSARGGGYGYTF. The CDR3 nucleotides read TGCAGTGCTAGAGGGGGCGGCTATGGCTACACCTTC.